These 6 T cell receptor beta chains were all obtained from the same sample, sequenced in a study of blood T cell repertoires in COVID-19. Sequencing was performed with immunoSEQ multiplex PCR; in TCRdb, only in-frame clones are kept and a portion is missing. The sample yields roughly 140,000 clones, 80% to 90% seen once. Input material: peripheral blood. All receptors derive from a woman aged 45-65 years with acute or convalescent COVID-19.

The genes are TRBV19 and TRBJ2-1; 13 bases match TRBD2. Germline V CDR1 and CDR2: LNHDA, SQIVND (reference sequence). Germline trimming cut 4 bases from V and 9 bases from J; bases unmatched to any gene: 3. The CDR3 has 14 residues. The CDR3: CASSRLAGGTEQFF. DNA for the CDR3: TGTGCCAGTAGTAGACTAGCGGGAGGCACTGAGCAGTTCTTC.

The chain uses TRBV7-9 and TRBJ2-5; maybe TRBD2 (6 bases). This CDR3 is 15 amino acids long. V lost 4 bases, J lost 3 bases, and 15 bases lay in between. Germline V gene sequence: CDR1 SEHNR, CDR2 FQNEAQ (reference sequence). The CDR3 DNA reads TGTGCCAGCAGCTCTTTTTTGGCGGGGAAAGAGACCCAGTACTTC. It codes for CASSSFLAGKETQYF.

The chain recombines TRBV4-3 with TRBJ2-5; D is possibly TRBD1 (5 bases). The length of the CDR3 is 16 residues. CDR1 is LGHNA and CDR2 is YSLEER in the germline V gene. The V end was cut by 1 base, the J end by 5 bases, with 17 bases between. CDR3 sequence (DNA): TGCGCCAGCAGCCAAGCCCCGGCCAGGGCCGCTGAGACCCAGTACTTC. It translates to CASSQAPARAAETQYF.

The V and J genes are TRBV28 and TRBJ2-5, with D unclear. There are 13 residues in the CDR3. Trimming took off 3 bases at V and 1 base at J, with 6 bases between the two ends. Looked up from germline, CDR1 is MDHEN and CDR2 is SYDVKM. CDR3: CASSFLVQETQYF. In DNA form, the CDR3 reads TGTGCCAGCAGTTTCCTAGTCCAAGAGACCCAGTACTTC.

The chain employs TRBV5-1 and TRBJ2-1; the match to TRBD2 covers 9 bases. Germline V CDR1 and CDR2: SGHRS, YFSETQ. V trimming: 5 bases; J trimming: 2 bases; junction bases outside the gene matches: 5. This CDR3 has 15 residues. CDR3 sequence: CASRAGTSPYNEQFF. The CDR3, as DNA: TGCGCCAGCAGGGCCGGGACTAGCCCCTACAATGAGCAGTTCTTC.

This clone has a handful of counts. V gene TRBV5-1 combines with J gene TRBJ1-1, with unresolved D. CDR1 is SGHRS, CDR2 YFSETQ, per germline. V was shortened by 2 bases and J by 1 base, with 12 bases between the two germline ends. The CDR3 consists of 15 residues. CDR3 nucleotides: TGCGCCAGCAGCTTCGACCAGAGACAGAACACTGAAGCTTTCTTT. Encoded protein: CASSFDQRQNTEAFF.